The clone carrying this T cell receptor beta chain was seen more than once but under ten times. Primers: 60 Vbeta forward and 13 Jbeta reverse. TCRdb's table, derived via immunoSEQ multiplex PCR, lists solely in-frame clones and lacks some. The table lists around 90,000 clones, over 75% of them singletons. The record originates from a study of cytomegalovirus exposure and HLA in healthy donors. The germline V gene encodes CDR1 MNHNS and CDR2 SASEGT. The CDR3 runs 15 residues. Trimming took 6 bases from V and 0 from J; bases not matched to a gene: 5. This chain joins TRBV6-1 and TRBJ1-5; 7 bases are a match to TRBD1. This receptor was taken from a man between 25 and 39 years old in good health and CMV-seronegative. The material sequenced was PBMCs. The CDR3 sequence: CASRGGQVSNQPQHF. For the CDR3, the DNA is TGTGCCAGCAGAGGGGGCCAGGTTAGCAATCAGCCCCAGCATTTT.